This T cell receptor (beta chain) originates from a study of T cells after yellow fever vaccination. Study-level results: Only a small proportion of the clonotypes turned up in both the CD4 and the CD8 compartments, likely arising from convergent recombination.

A 5'RACE template-switching step, the method used to make TCR cDNA, added a universal primer site and UMIs. TCRdb analysed the 5' RACE reads with MiXCR anew, one entry per CDR3 protein. Among roughly 45,000 distinct CDR3 sequences listed, roughly 6.4% were seen once. This clonotype was detected many times. Germline V gene lookup returns CDR1 SGHRS and CDR2 YFSETQ. Trimming took off 7 bases at V and 2 bases at J, with 18 bases between the two ends. The CDR3 runs 15 residues. Sequences were derived from PBMCs, either bulk or a sorted T-cell subset (CD4+, CD8+, memory, or dextramer-sorted; not recorded which), sampled 45 days after the yellow fever booster vaccination. This chain links TRBV5-1 with TRBJ2-5; D perhaps matches TRBD2 (6 bases). The TCR was taken from a man aged 25 to 40 who received the YFV17D yellow fever vaccine. The chain's CDR3 is CASGRDSQLQETQYF. Here the CDR3 DNA reads TGCGCCAGCGGACGGGACTCCCAGTTACAAGAGACCCAGTACTTC.